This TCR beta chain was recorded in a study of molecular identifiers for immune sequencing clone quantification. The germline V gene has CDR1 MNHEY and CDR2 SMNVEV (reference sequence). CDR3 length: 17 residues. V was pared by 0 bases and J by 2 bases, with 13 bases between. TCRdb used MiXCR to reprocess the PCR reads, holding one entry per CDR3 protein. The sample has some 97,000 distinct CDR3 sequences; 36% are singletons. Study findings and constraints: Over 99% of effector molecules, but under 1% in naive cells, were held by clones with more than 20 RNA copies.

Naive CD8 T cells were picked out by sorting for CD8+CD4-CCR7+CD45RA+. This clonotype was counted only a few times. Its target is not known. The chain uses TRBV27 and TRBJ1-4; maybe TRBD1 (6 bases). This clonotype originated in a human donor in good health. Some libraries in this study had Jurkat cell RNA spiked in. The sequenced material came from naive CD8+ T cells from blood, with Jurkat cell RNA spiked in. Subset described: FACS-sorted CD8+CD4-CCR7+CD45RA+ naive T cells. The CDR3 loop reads CASSLSKGDSTNEKLFF. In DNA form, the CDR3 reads TGTGCCAGCAGTTTATCGAAGGGGGATTCGACTAATGAAAAACTGTTTTTT.